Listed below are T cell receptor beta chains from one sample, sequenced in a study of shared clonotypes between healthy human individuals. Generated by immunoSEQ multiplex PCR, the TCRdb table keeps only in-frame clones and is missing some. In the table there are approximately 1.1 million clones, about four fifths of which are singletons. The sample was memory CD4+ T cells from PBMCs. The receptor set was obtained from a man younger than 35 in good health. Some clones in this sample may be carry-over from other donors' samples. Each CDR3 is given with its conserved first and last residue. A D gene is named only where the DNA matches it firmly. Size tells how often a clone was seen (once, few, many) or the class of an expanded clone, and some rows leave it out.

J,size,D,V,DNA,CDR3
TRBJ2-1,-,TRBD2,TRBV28,TGTGCCAGCAGTTTTAGGACTAGCGGGAACAATGAGCAGTTCTTC,CASSFRTSGNNEQFF
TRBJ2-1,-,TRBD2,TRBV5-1,TGCGCCAGCAGCTTGGTTGGGGGAGGGAAGAATGAGCAGTTCTTC,CASSLVGGGKNEQFF
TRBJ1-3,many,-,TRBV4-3,TGCGCCAGCAGCCAGACAGGCTGGAACACCATATATTTT,CASSQTGWNTIYF
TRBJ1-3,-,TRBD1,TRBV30,TGTGCCTGGACAGACAGGGCTGGAAACACCATATATTTT,CAWTDRAGNTIYF
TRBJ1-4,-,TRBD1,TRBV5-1,TGCGCCAGCAGCTTTCAGGGGGAGAGTGAAAAACTGTTTTTT,CASSFQGESEKLFF
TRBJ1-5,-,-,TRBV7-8,TGTGCCAGCAGCTTAGCGCGGAGACCTAGCAATCAGCCCCAGCATTTT,CASSLARRPSNQPQHF
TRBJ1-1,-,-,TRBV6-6,TGTGCCAGTGTAGCGGGGAACGGGGGGAGAACTGAAGCTTTCTTT,CASVAGNGGRTEAFF
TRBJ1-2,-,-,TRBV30,TGTGCCTGGAATTCGGGTTACTATGGCTACACCTTC,CAWNSGYYGYTF
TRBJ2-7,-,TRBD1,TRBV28,TGTGCCAGCAGTCCTCTTGGGACAGGGGTATTCGAGCAGTACTTC,CASSPLGTGVFEQYF
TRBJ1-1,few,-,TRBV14,TGTGCCAGCAGCCATTTGGGGCGCGGAGACACTGAAGCTTTCTTT,CASSHLGRGDTEAFF
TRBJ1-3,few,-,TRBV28,TGTGCCAGCATCTCTCAGGTTGGCTCTGGAAACACCATATATTTT,CASISQVGSGNTIYF
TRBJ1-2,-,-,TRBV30,TGTGCCTGGGGTGGGGGCGGCTACACCTTC,CAWGGGGYTF
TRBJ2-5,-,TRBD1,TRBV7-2,TGTGCCAGCAGCTCCGGGACAGGGGGATGGGAGACCCAGTACTTC,CASSSGTGGWETQYF
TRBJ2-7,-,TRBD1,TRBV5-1,TGCGCCAGCAGCTTGGTTGGGACAGGGCTCTACGAGCAGTACTTC,CASSLVGTGLYEQYF
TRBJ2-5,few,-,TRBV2,TGTGCCAGCAACTACAATAGGGAAGAGACCCAGTACTTC,CASNYNREETQYF
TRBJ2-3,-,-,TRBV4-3,TGCGCCAGCAGCCAGTATTCCGGGAGCCCAGATACGCAGTATTTT,CASSQYSGSPDTQYF
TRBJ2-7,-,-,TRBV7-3,TGTGCCAGCAGCTCTTACGAGCAGTACTTC,CASSSYEQYF
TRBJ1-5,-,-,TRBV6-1,TGTGCCAGCAGTGAACGCGGCAGCAACAATCAGCCCCAGCATTTT,CASSERGSNNQPQHF
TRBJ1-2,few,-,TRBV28,TGTGCCAGCAGTTCCTCGGGGGAGGCCTATGGCTACACCTTC,CASSSSGEAYGYTF
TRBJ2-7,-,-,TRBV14,TGTGCCAGCAGCCCGCAGGGGGGCTTCTACGAGCAGTACTTC,CASSPQGGFYEQYF
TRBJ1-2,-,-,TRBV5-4,TGTGCCAGCAGCCCACAGATTTCGGAAGCTGAAGGCTACACCTTC,CASSPQISEAEGYTF
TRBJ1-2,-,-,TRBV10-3,TGTGCCATCAGTGAGGGGCAGGGGAACTATGGCTACACCTTC,CAISEGQGNYGYTF
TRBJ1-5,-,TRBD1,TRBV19,TGTGCCAGTCATACAGGGGGGAATCAGCCCCAGCATTTT,CASHTGGNQPQHF
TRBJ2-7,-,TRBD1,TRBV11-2,TGTGCCAGCAGCCAGGGACAGTCCTACGAGCAGTACTTC,CASSQGQSYEQYF
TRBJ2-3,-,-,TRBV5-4,TGTGCCAGCAGCTTGCGGGCGGTTTTTTCCACAGATACGCAGTATTTT,CASSLRAVFSTDTQYF
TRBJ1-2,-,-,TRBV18,TGTGCCAGCTCACCAGTTTCCACCACCCAGGGGGGCTACACCTTC,CASSPVSTTQGGYTF
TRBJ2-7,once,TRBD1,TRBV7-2,TGTGCCAGCAGCTTAGTAGGGGGACAGGGTACCGAGCAGTACTTC,CASSLVGGQGTEQYF
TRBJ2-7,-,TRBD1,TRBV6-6,TGTGCCAGCAGTGCCGGGACAGGGGGTCACGAGCAGTACTTC,CASSAGTGGHEQYF
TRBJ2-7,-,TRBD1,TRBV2,TGTGCCAGCATAAGGGACAGAGAGAACGAGCAGTACTTC,CASIRDRENEQYF
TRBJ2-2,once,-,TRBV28,TGTGCCAGCAGTGAAACGGTGACCGGGGAGCTGTTTTTT,CASSETVTGELFF
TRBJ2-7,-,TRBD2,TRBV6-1,TGTGCCATCAAATTCGGGACTAGCACCCACGAGCAGTACTTC,CAIKFGTSTHEQYF
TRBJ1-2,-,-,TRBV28,TGTGCCAGCAGTTTTGGGGCACGTGATAACTATGGCTACACCTTC,CASSFGARDNYGYTF
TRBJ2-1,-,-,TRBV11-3,TGTGCCAGCAGCTTAACTAGTTTGCGCAATGAGCAGTTCTTC,CASSLTSLRNEQFF
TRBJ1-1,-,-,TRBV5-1,TGCGCCAGCAGCTTGGTGGGGGTTGAGACTGAAGCTTTCTTT,CASSLVGVETEAFF
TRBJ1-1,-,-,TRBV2,TGTGCCAGCAGGTCCAGGGCGAGCACTGAAGCTTTCTTT,CASRSRASTEAFF
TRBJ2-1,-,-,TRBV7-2,TGTGCCAGCAGCTCAGGGGTTGATGAGCAGTTCTTC,CASSSGVDEQFF
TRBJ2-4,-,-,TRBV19,TGTGCCAGTAGTATAGGGGCAGAAAACATTCAGTACTTC,CASSIGAENIQYF
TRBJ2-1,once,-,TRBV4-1,TGCGCCAGCAGCCTTCAGATGGGCGGGATTGAGCAGTTCTTC,CASSLQMGGIEQFF
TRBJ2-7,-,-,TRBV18,TGTGCCAGCTCACCCCCAGGAAGGGGCTACGAGCAGTACTTC,CASSPPGRGYEQYF
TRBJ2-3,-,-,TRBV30,TGTGCCTGGAGTGTTGTTGTCACAGGGGATACGCAGTATTTT,CAWSVVVTGDTQYF
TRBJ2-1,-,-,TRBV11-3,TGTGCCAGCAGCTTCGGGTCTATGTCCTACAATGAGCAGTTCTTC,CASSFGSMSYNEQFF
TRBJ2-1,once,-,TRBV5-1,TGCGCCAGCAGCTTGGCCATGGGCAGCGCCCAGGGTGAGCAGTTCTTC,CASSLAMGSAQGEQFF
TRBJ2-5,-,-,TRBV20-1,TGCAGTGCTAGAGGAGAAGAGACCCAGTACTTC,CSARGEETQYF
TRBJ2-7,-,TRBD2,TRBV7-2,TGTGCCAGCAGCTCCGGACCGACTAGCGGGAGGTACGAGCAGTACTTC,CASSSGPTSGRYEQYF
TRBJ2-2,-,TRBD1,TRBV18,TGTGCCAGCTCACCGAGGGGGACAGAGCTCACCGGGGAGCTGTTTTTT,CASSPRGTELTGELFF
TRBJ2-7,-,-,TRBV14,TGTGCCAGCAGCCGACAGGGACTTAACTACGAGCAGTACTTC,CASSRQGLNYEQYF
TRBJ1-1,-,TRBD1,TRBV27,TGTGCCAGCAGTTACACCGGGACAGGGGACACTGAAGCTTTCTTT,CASSYTGTGDTEAFF
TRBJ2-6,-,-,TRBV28,TGTGCCAGCAGTTTTGGGGTCTCCGGGGCCAACGTCCTGACTTTC,CASSFGVSGANVLTF
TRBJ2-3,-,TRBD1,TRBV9,TGTGCCAGCAGCTTGTCGGACAGGGGAGATACGCAGTATTTT,CASSLSDRGDTQYF
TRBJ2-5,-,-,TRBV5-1,TGCGCCAGCAGCCTGGGAGGAGACGAGACCCAGTACTTC,CASSLGGDETQYF
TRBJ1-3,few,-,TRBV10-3,TGTGCCATCGTGCAGGGGTGGGGATGGGGAAGAAACACCATATATTTT,CAIVQGWGWGRNTIYF
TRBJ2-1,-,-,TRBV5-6,TGTGCCAGCAGGCGGTTTTCAACCTACAATGAGCAGTTCTTC,CASRRFSTYNEQFF
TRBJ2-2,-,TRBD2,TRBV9,TGTCCTCGGCGGGAGAGGCGGACCGGGGAGCTGTTTTTT,CPRRERRTGELFF
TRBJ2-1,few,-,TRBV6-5,TGTGCCAGCAGCAGGGCTGGAGGAGGATACAATGAGCAGTTCTTC,CASSRAGGGYNEQFF
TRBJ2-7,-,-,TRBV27,TGTGCCAGCAGTGGAGGAAGAGGAACAGGGTCTTCCTACGAGCAGTACTTC,CASSGGRGTGSSYEQYF